Given below is one TCR beta chain in context. Its antigen is as yet unknown. PCR primers comprised 60 Vbeta and 13 Jbeta primers. Data came from immunoSEQ multiplex PCR; TCRdb stores just in-frame clones and leaves some out. The sample carries fewer than 200,000 clones, approximately 84% recorded once. The sample comes from a study of cytomegalovirus exposure and HLA in healthy donors. The germline CDR1 and CDR2 sequences are SEHNR and FQNEAQ (reference sequence). CDR3 length equals 17 residues. The V and J ends lost 2 bases and 4 bases, in that order; junction bases with no gene match: 13. Study findings and constraints: About 87% or about 30% of the time was how often most TCR beta V segments were productive, according to an earlier analysis. A missense DCLRE1C variant was associated with V- and J-gene trimming of TCR beta chains in a later analysis, and an independent cohort replicated the association. Among TCR beta chains, those listed as cytomegalovirus-associated numbered over 150.

Each donor was nominally healthy when sampled (though unrecorded immune exposures were likely). This chain links TRBV7-9 with TRBJ2-5, with 7 bases lining up with TRBD1. The sequenced sample was PBMCs. The clonotype was recovered from a girl under three years old in good health and CMV-seronegative. The DNA of the CDR3 is TGTGCCAGCAGCTTATCCCCAGGACAGGCTAACAGAGAGACCCAGTACTTC. It is translated as CASSLSPGQANRETQYF.